This TCR beta chain was sequenced during a study of cytomegalovirus exposure and HLA in healthy donors. Findings and caveats of the study: Presence/absence results assume similar sequencing depth per donor, which may not hold. When analyzed later, a missense DCLRE1C variant was found to be linked to TCR beta V- and J-gene trimming. Fewer N-insertions than the approximately 610-donor mean were reportedly shown by an Asian-associated ancestry cluster in a later analysis. The study recorded 164 TCR beta chains that were cytomegalovirus-associated.

Note on this clone: The antigen is undetermined.

The primer mix had 60 Vbeta and 13 Jbeta primers. The table came from immunoSEQ multiplex PCR; TCRdb's copy has only in-frame clones and leaves some out. The sample totals approximately 150,000 clones; its top ten clones hold around 1.5%. Germline CDR1 SGHDN, CDR2 FVKESK. Losses at the gene ends were 5 bases for V and 5 bases for J; bases not matched to a gene: 8. CDR3 length: 15 amino acids. The TCR sequence derives from a woman between 45 and 60 years old in good health and CMV-seronegative. The sample consisted of PBMCs. The chain couples TRBV14 to TRBJ2-2, with TRBD2 identical over 7 bases. CDR3 sequence: CASSVGTTLTGELFF. The CDR3 DNA sequence: TGTGCCAGCAGCGTCGGGACTACCCTAACCGGGGAGCTGTTTTTT.